The 23 T cell receptor beta chains presented below share a single source sample, sequenced in a study of T cell responses to AZD1222 COVID-19 vaccine. Clones were sequenced by immunoSEQ multiplex PCR, and TCRdb holds only the in-frame ones, with some missing. Among 70,000 to 85,000 clones listed, around four fifths were seen once. This specimen was peripheral blood, taken on day 0 of AZD1222 vaccination. The receptors were gathered from an adult in good health.

V usage is TRBV7-2 and J usage is TRBJ1-4; 7 nucleotides align to TRBD1. The ends lost 4 bases at V and 7 bases at J; junction bases unmatched: 6. This CDR3 contains 14 residues. Germline CDR1 reads SGHTA; CDR2 reads FQGNSA. CDR3 DNA: TGTGCCAGCAGCTCATACCGGGACAGTGAAAAACTGTTTTTT. As protein: CASSSYRDSEKLFF.

This rearrangement joins TRBV7-9 to TRBJ2-4; tentative D call: TRBD2 (6 bases). CDR1 and CDR2 from the germline V gene are SEHNR and FQNEAQ (reference sequence). V lost 6 bases, J lost 1 base, and 22 bases lay in between. There are 18 residues in the CDR3. CDR3 amino acids: CASRGGGDPPSAKNIQYF. The CDR3 nucleotides read TGTGCCAGCAGGGGCGGAGGGGACCCCCCCTCGGCCAAAAACATTCAGTACTTC.

The chain employs TRBV5-6 and TRBJ1-1; D gene uncertain. This CDR3 spans 13 amino acids. V was shortened by 0 bases and J by 1 base, with 4 bases between the two germline ends. Germline lookup yields CDR1 SGHDT and CDR2 YYEEEE. In DNA, the CDR3 is TGTGCCAGCAGCTTGGACAGGAACACTGAAGCTTTCTTT. It yields the protein CASSLDRNTEAFF.

This chain joins TRBV4-3 and TRBJ2-3, with D possibly being TRBD1 (6 bases). Looked up from germline, CDR1 is LGHNA and CDR2 is YSLEER. The CDR3 runs 15 residues. Trimming left V 1 base short and J 4 bases short, with 12 bases between. Written as DNA, the CDR3 is TGCGCCAGCAGCCAAGGTGGCAGGGGACCAGATACGCAGTATTTT. Its translation is CASSQGGRGPDTQYF.

This chain links TRBV5-6 with TRBJ2-5; TRBD1 might be the D (5 bases). The CDR3 covers 16 residues. The germline gives CDR1 SGHDT, CDR2 YYEEEE. V was trimmed by 4 bases and J by 4 bases, leaving 20 bases between them. DNA of the CDR3: TGTGCCAGCAGCCAGGGTCGCGCGGTCCACTTAGAGACCCAGTACTTC. Protein product: CASSQGRAVHLETQYF.

In DNA, the CDR3 is TGTGCCAGCAGCCTGCAGAGGCTCGGCTACACCTTC. Amino acid sequence: CASSLQRLGYTF. The chain recombines TRBV5-5 with TRBJ1-2; D not certain. The V gene lost 4 bases and the J gene lost 8 bases, with 12 bases spanning the gap. The CDR3 length is 12 residues. The V gene's germline CDR1 is SGHKS and CDR2 YYEKEE (reference sequence).

J is TRBJ2-4 and V is TRBV6-6; 10 nucleotides line up with TRBD2. V shed 4 bases and J 7 bases; nucleotides not matched to a gene: 4. The length of the CDR3 is 14 residues. CDR1 is MNHNY and CDR2 is SVGAGI in the germline V gene (reference sequence). CDR3 coding DNA: TGTGCCAGCAGTTCGGGTAGCGGGAGGAACATTCAGTACTTC. Translating it yields CASSSGSGRNIQYF.

The rearrangement joins TRBV13 to TRBJ2-3; 10 bases fit TRBD2. V gave up 4 bases and J gave up 2 bases; unmatched junction bases: 6. There are 16 residues in the CDR3. Germline CDR1 PRHDT, CDR2 FYEKMQ (reference sequence). The CDR3 is CASSSTGTSVTDTQYF. In nucleotides, the CDR3 is TGTGCCAGCAGCTCGACCGGGACTAGCGTCACAGATACGCAGTATTTT.

The chain uses TRBV24-1 and TRBJ2-1; 13 nucleotides match TRBD2. Germline V gene sequence: CDR1 KGHDR, CDR2 SFDVKD. After removal of 4 bases from V and 6 bases from J, the junction contained 5 bases not matched to a gene. There are 16 residues in the CDR3. CDR3 in DNA: TGTGCCACCAGTGACACTAGCGGGGGGGCTAGCAATGAGCAGTTCTTC. Encoded protein: CATSDTSGGASNEQFF.

This clone was counted once. The chain combines TRBV6-1 with TRBJ2-2; 7 nucleotides align to TRBD1. The V segment lost 3 bases and the J segment 4 bases; nucleotides outside the gene matches: 2. This CDR3 comprises 14 residues. Germline V lookup: CDR1 MNHNS, CDR2 SASEGT. In DNA, the CDR3 is TGTGCCAGCAGTGAGACAGGGACCACCGGGGAGCTGTTTTTT. It yields the protein CASSETGTTGELFF.

The chain uses TRBV7-2 and TRBJ2-1; D may be TRBD2 (7 bases). Trimming removed 1 base at V and 4 bases at J, with 11 bases between. The CDR3 runs to 15 residues. Germline CDR1 reads SGHTA; CDR2 reads FQGNSA. The CDR3 protein is CASSLVGGAYNEQFF. The CDR3 bases are TGTGCCAGCAGCTTAGTAGGGGGGGCATACAATGAGCAGTTCTTC.

This clone was observed a handful of times. V usage is TRBV12-3 or TRBV12-4 and J usage is TRBJ2-1; the match to TRBD1 covers 9 bases. The V segment lost 7 bases and the J segment 16 bases; nucleotides outside the gene matches: 14. The CDR3 is 13 amino acids. The CDR3 region has the DNA TGTGCCAGCACTTTTAGGGACAGGGCCCCGCCATTCTTC. Protein sequence: CASTFRDRAPPFF.

This clone came up once. The rearrangement joins TRBV7-8 to TRBJ2-1; D may be TRBD1 or TRBD2 (5 bases each). V was pared by 1 base and J by 0 bases, with 16 bases between. In germline, CDR1 is SGHVS, CDR2 FQNEAQ. This CDR3 has 18 amino acids. The CDR3 reads CASSLGQVLRGSYNEQFF. The CDR3 bases are TGTGCCAGCAGCTTAGGTCAGGTATTGAGGGGCTCCTACAATGAGCAGTTCTTC.

The V gene is TRBV9, the J gene TRBJ2-1; 7 nucleotides match TRBD1. The CDR3 consists of 16 residues. Germline CDR1 SGDLS, CDR2 YYNGEE. Losses at the gene ends were 4 bases for V and 4 bases for J; bases not matched to a gene: 11. CDR3 sequence: CASSPDRDSDYNEQFF. CDR3 coding DNA: TGTGCCAGCAGCCCGGACCGGGACAGCGATTACAATGAGCAGTTCTTC.

Only a few counts were recorded for this clone. The J gene is TRBJ2-2, the V gene TRBV9; D is undetermined. Trimming removed 2 bases from V and 6 bases from J, with 5 bases in between. There are 12 residues in the CDR3. CDR1 SGDLS and CDR2 YYNGEE come from the germline V gene. The CDR3 here is CASSVEPGELFF. The CDR3 DNA follows: TGTGCCAGCAGCGTGGAGCCCGGGGAGCTGTTTTTT.

The sample holds one count of this clone. This chain links TRBV19 with TRBJ2-1; 10 positions match TRBD2. Germline V gene data show CDR1 as LNHDA and CDR2 as SQIVND (reference sequence). After removal of 2 bases from V and 6 bases from J, the junction contained 4 bases not matched to a gene. There are 15 residues in the CDR3. The CDR3 reads CASSITSGTLNEQFF. In DNA form, the CDR3 reads TGTGCCAGTAGTATAACTAGCGGGACCCTCAATGAGCAGTTCTTC.

The chain has TRBV7-2 and TRBJ2-2; 8 nucleotides agree with TRBD1. Germline values: CDR1 SGHTA, CDR2 FQGNSA. Germline trimming cut 1 base from V and 2 bases from J; bases unmatched to any gene: 3. The CDR3 runs 16 residues. The CDR3 spells CASSLGDRLNTGELFF. In DNA form, the CDR3 reads TGTGCCAGCAGCTTAGGGGACAGGCTCAACACCGGGGAGCTGTTTTTT.

The rearrangement uses TRBV9 and TRBJ1-2, with TRBD1 matching 10 bases. The ends lost 4 bases at V and 4 bases at J; junction bases unmatched: 10. The CDR3 contains 16 residues. CDR1 and CDR2 from the germline V gene are SGDLS and YYNGEE. The CDR3 protein is CASSPPGTGAGYGYTF. Here the CDR3 DNA reads TGTGCCAGCAGCCCACCCGGGACAGGGGCTGGCTATGGCTACACCTTC.

This sequence joins TRBV7-9 and TRBJ2-7, with TRBD1 matching over 8 bases. Losses at the gene ends were 0 bases for V and 4 bases for J; bases not matched to a gene: 11. Per the germline V gene, CDR1 is SEHNR and CDR2 is FQNEAQ (reference sequence). The CDR3 is 17 residues long. CDR3 DNA: TGTGCCAGCAGCTTAGCGACAATGGCAACAGGGGGGTACGAGCAGTACTTC. Translation: CASSLATMATGGYEQYF.

The chain recombines TRBV3-1 (or the pseudogene TRBV3-2) with TRBJ1-5, with TRBD1 as a possible D gene (5 bases). Trimming removed 5 bases from V and 3 bases from J, with 11 bases in between. The CDR3 has 14 amino acids. Germline V gene data show CDR1 as LGHDT and CDR2 as YNNKEL (reference sequence). Written as DNA, the CDR3 is TGTGCCAGCAGCGCGGGACGGAACAATCAGCCCCAGCATTTT. It yields the protein CASSAGRNNQPQHF.

The chain combines TRBV11-2 with TRBJ1-2, with 8 bases that match TRBD1. V was clipped by 3 bases and J by 6 bases; unmatched bases: 6. Germline V gene data show CDR1 as SGHAT and CDR2 as FQNNGV. The CDR3 loop spans 14 amino acids. The chain's CDR3 is CASSFRDRTHGYTF. The CDR3 DNA follows: TGTGCCAGCAGCTTCCGGGACAGGACACATGGCTACACCTTC.

The CDR3 loop reads CASSLAGPTGELFF. CDR3 coding DNA: TGTGCCAGCAGCTTAGCAGGGCCCACCGGGGAGCTGTTTTTT. The chain uses TRBV7-2 and TRBJ2-2; D uncertain. The CDR3 runs to 14 residues. Germline-derived CDR1 and CDR2 are SGHTA and FQGNSA. The V end was cut by 0 bases, the J end by 4 bases, with 6 bases between. Filled out from reference TRBV7-2 and TRBJ2-2, the complete variable domain reads GAGVSQSPSNKVTEKGKDVELRCDPISGHTALYWYRQSLGQGLEFLIYFQGNSAPDKSGLPSDRFSAERTGGSVSTLTIQRTQQEDSAVYLCASSLAGPTGELFFGEGSRLTVL.

The CDR3 here is CASSSLFSYNEQFF. The CDR3, as DNA: TGTGCCAGCAGTTCCCTTTTCTCCTACAATGAGCAGTTCTTC. V and J are TRBV6-5 and TRBJ2-1; no firm D call. Germline V gives CDR1 MNHEY, CDR2 SVGAGI. Trimming took 4 bases from V and 0 from J, leaving 7 bases between them. The CDR3 loop spans 14 amino acids.